This T cell receptor (beta chain) was documented in a study of cytomegalovirus exposure and HLA in healthy donors. In this sample, this clone turned up a few times. Its antigen is unidentified. Findings and caveats of the study: Common viral pathogens were later found to be apparently linked to several of the most significant clusters.

The CDR3 contains 12 residues. Per the germline V gene, CDR1 is SGHDN and CDR2 is FVKESK. The V gene lost 2 bases and the J gene lost 6 bases, with 7 bases spanning the gap. The PCR contained 60 Vbeta and 13 Jbeta primers. Clones were read by immunoSEQ multiplex PCR, and TCRdb kept only the in-frame ones, dropping some. Of 200,000 to 250,000 clones listed, more than 75% were seen once; the top ten hold over 1%. This TCR came from a human donor in good health. The chain joins TRBV14 to TRBJ1-1, with D unresolved. The source material was PBMCs. This CDR3 is CASSQNRAEAFF. The CDR3 DNA reads TGTGCCAGCAGCCAAAACAGAGCTGAAGCTTTCTTT.